This is a list of T cell receptor beta chains from one sample in a study of blood T cell dynamics during melanoma immunotherapy. TCRdb keeps only in-frame clones here, not all; method: immunoSEQ multiplex PCR. The data contain roughly 6,100 clones, nearly 95% of them seen just once; the ten biggest clones take up around 12%. This sample comprised cell-free DNA from blood, obtained from a patient treated with checkpoint blockade. The receptors were gathered from a human donor with melanoma. CDR3s include the opening cysteine and the closing phenylalanine or tryptophan. The order of the fields is J gene, CDR3 length, V gene, CDR3 protein.

>TRBJ1-6|15|TRBV6-1
CATSTYRVYNSPLHF
>TRBJ1-1|16|TRBV5-1
CASSLSTGWRNTEAFF
>TRBJ1-4|14|TRBV7-9
CASSHPVTNEKLFF
>TRBJ2-1|15|TRBV4-1
CASSRLAGSYNEQFF
>TRBJ2-5|16|TRBV6-5
CASSSPMRQTQETQYF
>TRBJ2-1|16|TRBV6-5
CASSSFVGYNYNEQFF
>TRBJ2-7|15|TRBV5-6
CASSPLAGSSYEQYF
>TRBJ1-6|13|TRBV11-2
CASNGQLNSPLHF
>TRBJ2-3|16|TRBV14
CASSSTAGAHTDTQYF
>TRBJ2-7|13|TRBV7-8
CASRGDRNYEQYF
>TRBJ1-2|15|TRBV27
CASSLRAVPNYGYTF
>TRBJ1-1|13|TRBV7-9
CASILGGNTEAFF
>TRBJ2-7|15|TRBV19
CASSIPGTGLYEQYF
>TRBJ1-5|16|TRBV19
CASSMWGLGSNQPQHF
>TRBJ2-1|16|TRBV28
CASTSFGVRGGNEQFF
>TRBJ1-2|11|TRBV19
CASTSNYGYTF
>TRBJ2-1|20|TRBV11-3
CASSLDLGTSGRASYNEQFF
>TRBJ2-4|15|TRBV6-5
CASSFGLTPKNIQYF
>TRBJ1-6|12|TRBV19
CASSIGQSPLHF